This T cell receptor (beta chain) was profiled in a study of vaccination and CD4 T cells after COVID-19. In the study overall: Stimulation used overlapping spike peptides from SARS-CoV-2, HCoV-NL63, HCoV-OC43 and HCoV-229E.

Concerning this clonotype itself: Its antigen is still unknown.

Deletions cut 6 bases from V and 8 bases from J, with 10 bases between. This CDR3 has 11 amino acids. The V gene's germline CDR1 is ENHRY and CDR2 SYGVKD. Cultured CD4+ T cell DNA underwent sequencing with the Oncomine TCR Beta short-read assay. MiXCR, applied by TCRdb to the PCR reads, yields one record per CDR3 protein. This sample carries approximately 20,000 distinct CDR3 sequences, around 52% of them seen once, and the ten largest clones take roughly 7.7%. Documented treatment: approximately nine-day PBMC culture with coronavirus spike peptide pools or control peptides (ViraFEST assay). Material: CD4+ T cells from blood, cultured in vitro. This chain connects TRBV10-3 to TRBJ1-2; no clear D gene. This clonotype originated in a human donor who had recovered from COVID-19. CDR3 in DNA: TGTGCCATCAGGGACGACTCCGGCTACACCTTC. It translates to CAIRDDSGYTF.